The sequence of this T cell receptor beta chain was determined in a study of long-term antiretroviral therapy in people with HIV. Survey level was the resolution at which the v3.0 immunoSEQ assay ran. Sequenced by immunoSEQ multiplex PCR; TCRdb stores in-frame clones only, minus some. The sample has under 45,000 clones, 80% seen once. Germline-derived CDR1 and CDR2 are SGHAT and FQNNGV. The CDR3 sequence is 13 residues long. V was shortened by 5 bases and J by 9 bases, with 13 bases between the two germline ends. The source of this sequence is a man aged 25-40 years with HIV. This sample comprised unsorted PBMCs, obtained 3.4 years after starting antiretroviral therapy. The chain combines TRBV11-2 with TRBJ2-2; D remains ambiguous. CDR3 loop: CASSITHARELFF. The CDR3 nucleotides are TGTGCCAGCAGCATAACCCACGCCCGGGAGCTGTTTTTT.